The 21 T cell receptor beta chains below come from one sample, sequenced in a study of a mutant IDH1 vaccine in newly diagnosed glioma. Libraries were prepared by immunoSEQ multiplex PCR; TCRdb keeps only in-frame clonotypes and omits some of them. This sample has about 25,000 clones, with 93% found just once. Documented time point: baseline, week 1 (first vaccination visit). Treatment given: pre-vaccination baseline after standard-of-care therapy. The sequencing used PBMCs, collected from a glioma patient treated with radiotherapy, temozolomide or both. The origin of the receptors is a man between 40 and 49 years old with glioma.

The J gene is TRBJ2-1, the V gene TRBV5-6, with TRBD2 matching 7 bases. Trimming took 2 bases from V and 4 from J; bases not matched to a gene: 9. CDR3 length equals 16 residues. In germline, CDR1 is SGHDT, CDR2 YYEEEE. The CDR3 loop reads CASSLKAGSTYNEQFF. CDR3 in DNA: TGTGCCAGCAGCTTAAAAGCGGGATCAACGTACAATGAGCAGTTCTTC.

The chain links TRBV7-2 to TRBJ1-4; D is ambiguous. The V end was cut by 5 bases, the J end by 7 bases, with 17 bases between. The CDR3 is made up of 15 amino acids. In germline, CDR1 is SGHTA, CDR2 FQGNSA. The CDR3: CASSPTRGEREKLFF. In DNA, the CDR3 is TGTGCCAGCAGCCCCACCCGGGGTGAGCGTGAAAAACTGTTTTTT.

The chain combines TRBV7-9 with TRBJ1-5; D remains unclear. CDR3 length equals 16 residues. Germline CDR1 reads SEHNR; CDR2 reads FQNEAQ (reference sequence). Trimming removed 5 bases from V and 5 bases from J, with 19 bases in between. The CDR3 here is CASSPIMGGGHQPQHF. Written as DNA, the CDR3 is TGTGCCAGCAGCCCGATTATGGGAGGAGGGCATCAGCCCCAGCATTTT.

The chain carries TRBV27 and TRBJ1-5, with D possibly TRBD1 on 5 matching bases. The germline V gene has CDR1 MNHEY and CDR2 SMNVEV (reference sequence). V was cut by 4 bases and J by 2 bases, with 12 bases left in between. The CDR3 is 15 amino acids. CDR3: CASSSRVTGNQPQHF. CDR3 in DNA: TGTGCCAGCAGTTCCAGGGTGACCGGCAATCAGCCCCAGCATTTT.

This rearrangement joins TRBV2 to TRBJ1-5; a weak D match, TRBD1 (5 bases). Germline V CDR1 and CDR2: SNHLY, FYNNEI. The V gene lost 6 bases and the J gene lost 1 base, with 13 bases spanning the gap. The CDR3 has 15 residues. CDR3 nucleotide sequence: TGTGCCAGCAGACACCCGGGGGGGAGCAATCAGCCCCAGCATTTT. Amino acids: CASRHPGGSNQPQHF.

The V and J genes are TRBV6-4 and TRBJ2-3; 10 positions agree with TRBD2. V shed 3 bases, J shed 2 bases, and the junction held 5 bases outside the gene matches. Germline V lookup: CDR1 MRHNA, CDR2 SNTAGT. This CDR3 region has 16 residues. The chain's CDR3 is CASSEEREGYTDTQYF. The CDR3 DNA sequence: TGTGCCAGCAGTGAAGAGCGGGAGGGGTACACAGATACGCAGTATTTT.

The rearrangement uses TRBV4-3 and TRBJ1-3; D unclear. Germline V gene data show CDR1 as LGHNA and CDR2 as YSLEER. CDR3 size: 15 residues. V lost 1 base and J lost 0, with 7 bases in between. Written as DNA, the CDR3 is TGCGCCAGCAGCCAAGGCGGCAACTCTGGAAACACCATATATTTT. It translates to CASSQGGNSGNTIYF.

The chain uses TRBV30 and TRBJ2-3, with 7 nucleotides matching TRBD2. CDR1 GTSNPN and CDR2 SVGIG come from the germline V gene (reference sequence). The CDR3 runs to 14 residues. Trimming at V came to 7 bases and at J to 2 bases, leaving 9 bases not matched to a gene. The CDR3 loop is CAYAGEQNTDTQYF. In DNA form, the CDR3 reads TGTGCCTACGCGGGGGAACAAAACACAGATACGCAGTATTTT.

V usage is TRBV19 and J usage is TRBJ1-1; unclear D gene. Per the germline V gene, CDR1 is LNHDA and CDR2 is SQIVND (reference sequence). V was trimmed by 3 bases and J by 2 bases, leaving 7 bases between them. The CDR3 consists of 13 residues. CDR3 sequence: CASSIGVNTEAFF. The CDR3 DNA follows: TGTGCCAGTAGTATCGGGGTTAACACTGAAGCTTTCTTT.

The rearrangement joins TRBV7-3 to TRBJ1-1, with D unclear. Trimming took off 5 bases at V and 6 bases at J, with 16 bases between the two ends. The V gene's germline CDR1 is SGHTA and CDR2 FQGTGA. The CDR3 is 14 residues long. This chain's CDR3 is CASSPSSGSAEAFF. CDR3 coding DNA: TGTGCCAGCAGCCCCTCAAGTGGGAGCGCTGAAGCTTTCTTT.

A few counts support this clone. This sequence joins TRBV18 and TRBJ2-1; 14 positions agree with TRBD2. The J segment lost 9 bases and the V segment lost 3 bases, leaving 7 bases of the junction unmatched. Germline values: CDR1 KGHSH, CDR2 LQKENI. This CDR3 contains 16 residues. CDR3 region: CASSPGLAGGTAEQFF. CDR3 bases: TGTGCCAGCTCACCCGGACTAGCGGGGGGCACGGCTGAGCAGTTCTTC. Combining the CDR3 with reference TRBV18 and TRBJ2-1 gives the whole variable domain NAGVMQNPRHLVRRRGQEARLRCSPMKGHSHVYWYRQLPEEGLKFMVYLQKENIIDESGMPKERFSAEFPKEGPSILRIQQVVRGDSAAYFCASSPGLAGGTAEQFFGPGTRLTVL.

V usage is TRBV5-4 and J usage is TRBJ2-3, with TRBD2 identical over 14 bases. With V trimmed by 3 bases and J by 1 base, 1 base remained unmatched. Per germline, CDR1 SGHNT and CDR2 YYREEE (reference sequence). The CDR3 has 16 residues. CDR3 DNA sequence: TGTGCCAGCAGCTCGGGACTAGCGGGGGGCACAGATACGCAGTATTTT. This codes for CASSSGLAGGTDTQYF. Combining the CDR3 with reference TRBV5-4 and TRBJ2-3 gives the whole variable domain ETGVTQSPTHLIKTRGQQVTLRCSSQSGHNTVSWYQQALGQGPQFIFQYYREEENGRGNFPPRFSGLQFPNYSSELNVNALELDDSALYLCASSSGLAGGTDTQYFGPGTRLTVL.

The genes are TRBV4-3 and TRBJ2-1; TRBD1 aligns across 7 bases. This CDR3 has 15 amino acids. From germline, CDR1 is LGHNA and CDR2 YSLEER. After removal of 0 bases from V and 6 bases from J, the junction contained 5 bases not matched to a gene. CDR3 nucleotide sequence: TGCGCCAGCAGCCAAGATCTAACAGGGGTCAATGAGCAGTTCTTC. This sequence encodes CASSQDLTGVNEQFF.

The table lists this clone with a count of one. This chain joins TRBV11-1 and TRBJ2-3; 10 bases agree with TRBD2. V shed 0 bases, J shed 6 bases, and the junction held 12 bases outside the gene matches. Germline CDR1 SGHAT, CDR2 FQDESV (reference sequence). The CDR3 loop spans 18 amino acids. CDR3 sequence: CASSLAQSVTSGKDTQYF. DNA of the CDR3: TGTGCCAGCAGCTTAGCGCAAAGCGTAACTAGCGGGAAGGATACGCAGTATTTT.

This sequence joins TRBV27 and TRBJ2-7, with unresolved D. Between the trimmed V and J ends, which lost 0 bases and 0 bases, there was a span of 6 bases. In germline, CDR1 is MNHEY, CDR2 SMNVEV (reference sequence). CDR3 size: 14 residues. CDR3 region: CASSLSAISYEQYF. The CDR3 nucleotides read TGTGCCAGCAGTTTATCAGCCATCTCCTACGAGCAGTACTTC.

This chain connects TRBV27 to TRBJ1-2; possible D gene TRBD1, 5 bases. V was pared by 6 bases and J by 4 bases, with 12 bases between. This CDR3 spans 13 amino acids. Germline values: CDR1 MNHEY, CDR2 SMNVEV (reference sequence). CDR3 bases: TGTGCCAGCAGCCCGGGACCGACCTATGGCTACACCTTC. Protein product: CASSPGPTYGYTF.

The CDR3 nucleotides read TGTGCCAGCAGTGTAATAGCGGGGGGGCAAGAGACCCAGTACTTC. Translation gives CASSVIAGGQETQYF. The chain is built from TRBV6-4 and TRBJ2-5; 11 positions match TRBD2. Germline lookup yields CDR1 MRHNA and CDR2 SNTAGT. Germline trimming cut 4 bases from V and 2 bases from J; bases unmatched to any gene: 3. The CDR3 contains 15 residues.

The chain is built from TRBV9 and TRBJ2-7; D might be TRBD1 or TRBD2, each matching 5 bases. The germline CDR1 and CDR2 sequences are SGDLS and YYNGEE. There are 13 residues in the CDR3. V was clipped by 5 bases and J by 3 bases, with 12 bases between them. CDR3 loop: CASSAHGGYEQYF. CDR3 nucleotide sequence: TGTGCCAGCAGTGCACATGGGGGCTACGAGCAGTACTTC.

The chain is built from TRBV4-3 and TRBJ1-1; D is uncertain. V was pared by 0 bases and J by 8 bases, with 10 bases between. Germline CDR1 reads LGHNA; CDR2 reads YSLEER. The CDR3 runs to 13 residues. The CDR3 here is CASSQERRFEAFF. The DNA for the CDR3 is TGCGCCAGCAGCCAAGAACGACGGTTCGAAGCTTTCTTT.

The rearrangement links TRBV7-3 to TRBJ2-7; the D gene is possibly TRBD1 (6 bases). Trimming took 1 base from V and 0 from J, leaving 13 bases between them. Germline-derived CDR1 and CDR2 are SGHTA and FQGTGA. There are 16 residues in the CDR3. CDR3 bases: TGTGCCAGCAGCTTAAAACCCCCGGACAGCTCCTACGAGCAGTACTTC. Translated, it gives CASSLKPPDSSYEQYF.

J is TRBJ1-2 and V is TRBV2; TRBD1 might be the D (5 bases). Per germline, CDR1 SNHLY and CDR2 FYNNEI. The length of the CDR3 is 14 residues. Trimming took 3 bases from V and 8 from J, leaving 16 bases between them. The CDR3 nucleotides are TGTGCCAGCAGTGAGGGGGACCGCCGCGGAGGCTACACCTTC. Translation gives CASSEGDRRGGYTF.